The clone carrying this TCR beta chain was recorded many times. No antigen is known for it. These data are taken from a study of CD8 T cells in ankylosing spondylitis. TCRdb reanalysed the 5' RACE reads using MiXCR and keeps one entry per CDR3 protein. The top ten hold about an eighth of the sample, which has under 450,000 distinct CDR3 sequences, approximately 20% seen once. Whole-study results and caveats: Within ankylosing spondylitis blood, a TCR beta motif made up of eight highly homologous variants appeared to be characteristic.

This receptor was taken from a male donor with ankylosing spondylitis or in good health (not recorded which). The sample taken for sequencing was blood, either unsorted or a sorted T cell fraction (not recorded which).

The CDR3 sequence is CASTQDSLQETQYF. The CDR3 nucleotides are TGTGCCAGCACCCAGGACAGCCTCCAAGAGACCCAGTACTTC. The chain combines TRBV12-3 or TRBV12-4 with TRBJ2-5; weak D call: TRBD1 (6 bases). Trimming removed 7 bases from V and 1 base from J, with 13 bases in between. The CDR3 totals 14 residues.